These T cell receptor beta chains were read from a single sample in a study of blood T cell repertoires in COVID-19. Sequencing used immunoSEQ multiplex PCR; TCRdb keeps in-frame clones, though not all of them. This table holds about 200,000 clones, around 84% found once. The specimen was peripheral blood. The source of these receptors is a man over 45 with acute or convalescent COVID-19. The conserved cysteine and the conserved F or W are not part of the CDR3 here. The order of the fields is V gene, clone size, J gene, CDR3 length, CDR3 protein. Not every row has a clone size; where given, it reads once, few, many or a size class.

TRBV2	NA	TRBJ2-7	12	ASRRTEGQYEQY
TRBV27	NA	TRBJ1-2	12	ASSSLDRGHGYT
TRBV15	once	TRBJ2-7	12	ATSREAVVGEQY
TRBV5-5	NA	TRBJ2-7	14	ASSLSPTGRSYEQY
TRBV6-5	NA	TRBJ1-4	13	ASSQRGTPNEKLF
TRBV9	NA	TRBJ1-2	13	ASSVGGTGVYGYT
TRBV10-3	NA	TRBJ1-1	14	AIRAGTGGEGTEAF
TRBV7-8	NA	TRBJ1-2	9	ASSLLRGYT
TRBV10-3	NA	TRBJ1-1	12	AISGGGLSTEAF
TRBV6-5	once	TRBJ2-5	13	ASSYSQGWRETQY
TRBV5-5	NA	TRBJ2-1	18	ASSLGRTWAASSSYNEQF
TRBV18	NA	TRBJ2-3	12	ASSPDRATDTQY
TRBV5-5	NA	TRBJ1-2	12	ASSLPGGATGYT
TRBV5-1	NA	TRBJ1-1	11	ASSKQEGTEAF
TRBV3-1/TRBV3-2	once	TRBJ2-1	12	ASSQGGPGDEQF
TRBV5-4	NA	TRBJ2-7	16	ASSLAASGISSSYEQY
TRBV6-1	NA	TRBJ1-3	13	ASSVAPGAGNTIY
TRBV3-1/TRBV3-2	NA	TRBJ1-2	12	ASSQGPQGYGYT
TRBV5-6	once	TRBJ2-5	14	ASSLTGLAGEETQY
TRBV3-1/TRBV3-2	NA	TRBJ2-1	11	ASSPRGYNEQF
TRBV5-5	few	TRBJ1-1	14	ASSLGYLGGNTEAF
TRBV5-4	NA	TRBJ1-2	12	ASSRDRGLYGYT
TRBV19	NA	TRBJ1-6	16	ASSIGGTGRWYNSPLH
TRBV9	NA	TRBJ1-4	13	ASSVDRAANEKLF
TRBV5-4	NA	TRBJ1-1	11	ASSSAVRTEAF
TRBV5-1	NA	TRBJ1-2	14	ASSLDGGKNLYGYT
TRBV6-2/TRBV6-3	few	TRBJ1-1	13	ASSYLPGSNTEAF
TRBV3-1/TRBV3-2	NA	TRBJ1-1	11	ASSHPRETEAF
TRBV27	NA	TRBJ2-3	12	ASSWGGGADTQY
TRBV5-1	few	TRBJ1-2	13	ASSLAGKAPDGYT
TRBV29-1	NA	TRBJ2-4	11	SVVLVAKNIQY
TRBV19	NA	TRBJ1-2	10	ASRRRDYGYT
TRBV9	NA	TRBJ1-3	11	ASSANIGNTIY
TRBV18	once	TRBJ2-3	11	ASSDRVPDTQY
TRBV10-3	NA	TRBJ2-1	13	AISAAGTKYNEQF
TRBV14	NA	TRBJ1-2	13	ASSQDLGGGYGYT
TRBV30	NA	TRBJ1-1	10	AWSNMNTEAF
TRBV4-1	NA	TRBJ1-1	12	ASSQVGGLAEAF
TRBV12-3/TRBV12-4	NA	TRBJ1-1	9	ASSFRAEAF
TRBV5-1	NA	TRBJ1-3	13	ASSLNAGSGNTIY
TRBV29-1	NA	TRBJ1-5	10	SVGDSNQPQH
TRBV27	NA	TRBJ1-6	13	ASSYSISYNSPLH
TRBV25-1	NA	TRBJ2-1	13	ASSGGTVTYNEQF
TRBV27	NA	TRBJ1-6	14	ASSPDGQGGNSPLH
TRBV23-1	NA	TRBJ2-7	11	ASSPVQPYEQY
TRBV7-3	few	TRBJ1-2	12	ASSLKGQSYGYT
TRBV2	once	TRBJ1-6	12	ASSGQGWNSPLH
TRBV28	NA	TRBJ1-2	12	ASSGGQGTGGYT
TRBV5-1	NA	TRBJ2-3	14	ASSPTSGGAPDTQY
TRBV28	NA	TRBJ1-1	12	ASSSAGDGAEAF
TRBV6-2/TRBV6-3	NA	TRBJ1-2	11	ASSYSGGHGYT
TRBV7-2	NA	TRBJ1-4	13	ASSLAGVTNEKLF